This TCR beta chain was recorded in a study of T cells expressing NK-cell markers. Across the whole study: It was from sorted CD3+CD56+NKG2C+, CD3+CD56+NKG2C- and CD3+CD56-NKG2C+ T cells that TCR beta repertoires came. Study-wide results and limits: Whether expanded NKG2C+ T cell clones recognized HCMV stayed uncertain.

Germline assignment: CDR1 LNHDA and CDR2 SQIVND (reference sequence). The CDR3 loop spans 13 amino acids. TCRdb processed the 5' RACE reads again and assigns one entry to each CDR3 protein, with no DNA. This sample carries roughly 110,000 distinct CDR3 sequences, with roughly 18% going to the ten biggest clones. Points on this clonotype: Its antigen is undetermined.

The V gene is TRBV19, the J gene TRBJ2-7. The sequence derives from a woman aged 18 to 75 in good health. Sequenced: blood T cells: a sorted CD56 or NKG2C T cell subset, CD4+ or CD8+ T cells, or bulk PBMC T cells (not recorded which). The chain's CDR3 is CASSIFGSYEQYF.